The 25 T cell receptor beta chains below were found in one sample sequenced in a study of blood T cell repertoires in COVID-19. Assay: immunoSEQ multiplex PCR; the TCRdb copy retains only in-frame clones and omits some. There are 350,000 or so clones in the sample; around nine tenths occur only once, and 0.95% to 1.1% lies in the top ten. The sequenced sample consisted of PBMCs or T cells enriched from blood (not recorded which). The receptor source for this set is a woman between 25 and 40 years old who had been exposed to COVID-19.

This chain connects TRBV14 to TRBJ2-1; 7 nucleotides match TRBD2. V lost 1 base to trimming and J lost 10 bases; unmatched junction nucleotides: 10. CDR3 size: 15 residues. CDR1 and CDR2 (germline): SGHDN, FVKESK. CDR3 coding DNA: TGTGCCAGCAGCCAAGTGGGGGGGTTTGGTGGAGAGCAGTTCTTC. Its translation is CASSQVGGFGGEQFF.

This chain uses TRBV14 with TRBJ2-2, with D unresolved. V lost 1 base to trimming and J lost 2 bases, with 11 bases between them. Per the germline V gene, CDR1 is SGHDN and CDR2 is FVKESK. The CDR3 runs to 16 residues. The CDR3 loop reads CASSQGLSLNTGELFF. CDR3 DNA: TGTGCCAGCAGCCAAGGGCTCAGTCTTAACACCGGGGAGCTGTTTTTT.

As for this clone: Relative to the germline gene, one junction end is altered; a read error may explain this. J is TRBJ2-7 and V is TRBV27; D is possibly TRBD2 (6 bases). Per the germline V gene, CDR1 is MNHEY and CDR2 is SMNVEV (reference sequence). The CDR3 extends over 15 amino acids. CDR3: CASSLRGGGSFEQYF. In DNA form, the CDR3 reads TGTGCCAGCAGTTTGAGGGGAGGAGGCTCCTTCGAGCAGTACTTC.

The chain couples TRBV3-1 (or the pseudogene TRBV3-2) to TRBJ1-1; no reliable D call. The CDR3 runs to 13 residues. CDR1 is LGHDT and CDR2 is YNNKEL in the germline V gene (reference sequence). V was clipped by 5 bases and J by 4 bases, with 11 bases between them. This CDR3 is CASSSLRGTEAFF. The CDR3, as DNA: TGTGCCAGCAGCTCGCTACGGGGCACTGAAGCTTTCTTT.

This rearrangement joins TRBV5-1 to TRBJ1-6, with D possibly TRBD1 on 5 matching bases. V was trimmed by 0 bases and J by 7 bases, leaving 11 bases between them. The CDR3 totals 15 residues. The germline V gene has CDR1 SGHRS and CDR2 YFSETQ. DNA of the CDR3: TGCGCCAGCAGCTTGGTGCCAGGGAGGAATTCACCCCTCCACTTT. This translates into CASSLVPGRNSPLHF.

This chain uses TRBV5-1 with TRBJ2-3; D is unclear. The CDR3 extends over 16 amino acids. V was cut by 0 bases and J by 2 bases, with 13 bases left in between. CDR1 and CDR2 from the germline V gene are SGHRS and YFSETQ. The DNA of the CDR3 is TGCGCCAGCAGCTTGGGTTACCGAGGCCTCACAGATACGCAGTATTTT. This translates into CASSLGYRGLTDTQYF.

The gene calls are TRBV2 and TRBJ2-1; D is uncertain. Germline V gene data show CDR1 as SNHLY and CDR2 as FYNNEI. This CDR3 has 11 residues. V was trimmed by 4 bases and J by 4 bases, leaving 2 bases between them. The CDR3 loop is CASSVYNEQFF. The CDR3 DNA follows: TGTGCCAGCAGTGTATACAATGAGCAGTTCTTC.

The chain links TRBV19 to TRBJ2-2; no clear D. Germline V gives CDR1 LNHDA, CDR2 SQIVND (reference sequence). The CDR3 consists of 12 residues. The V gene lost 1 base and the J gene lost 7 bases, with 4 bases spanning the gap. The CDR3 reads CASSIGGGELFF. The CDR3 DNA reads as TGTGCCAGTAGTATAGGAGGCGGGGAGCTGTTTTTT.

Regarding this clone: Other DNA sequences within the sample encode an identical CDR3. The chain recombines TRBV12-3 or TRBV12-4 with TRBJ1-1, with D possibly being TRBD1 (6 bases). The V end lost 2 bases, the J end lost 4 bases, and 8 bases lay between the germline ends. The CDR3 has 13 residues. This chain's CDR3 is CASSLRGGTEAFF. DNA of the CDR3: TGTGCCAGCAGTTTACGAGGGGGCACTGAAGCTTTCTTT.

The DNA for the CDR3 is TGTGCCCCCTCCCCCCCTGTTACTAGCGGGAGTTCCTACGAGCAGTACTTC. Translation gives CAPSPPVTSGSSYEQYF. This rearrangement joins TRBV7-3 to TRBJ2-7; 11 nucleotides match TRBD2. CDR3 length: 17 amino acids. Germline lookup yields CDR1 SGHTA and CDR2 FQGTGA. With 11 bases clipped from V and 1 base from J, the junction kept 16 bases outside the gene matches.

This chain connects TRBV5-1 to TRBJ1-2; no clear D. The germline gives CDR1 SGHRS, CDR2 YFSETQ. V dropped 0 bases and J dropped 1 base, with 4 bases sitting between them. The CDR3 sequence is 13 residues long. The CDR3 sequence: CASSLAGNYGYTF. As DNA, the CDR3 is TGCGCCAGCAGCTTGGCGGGTAACTATGGCTACACCTTC.

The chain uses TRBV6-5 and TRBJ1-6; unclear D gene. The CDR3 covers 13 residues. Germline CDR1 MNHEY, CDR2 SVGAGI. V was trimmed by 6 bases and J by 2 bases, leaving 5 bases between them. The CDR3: CASRAPYNSPLHF. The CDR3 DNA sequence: TGTGCCAGCAGGGCCCCCTATAATTCACCCCTCCACTTT.

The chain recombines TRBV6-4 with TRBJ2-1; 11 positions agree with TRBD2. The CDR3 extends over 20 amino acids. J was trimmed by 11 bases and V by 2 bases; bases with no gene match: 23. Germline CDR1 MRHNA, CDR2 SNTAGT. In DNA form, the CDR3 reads TGTGCCAGCAGTGACCATGACTATAGCGGGAGGGCTTTTTCAGGCCCGCAGCAGTTCTTC. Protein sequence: CASSDHDYSGRAFSGPQQFF.

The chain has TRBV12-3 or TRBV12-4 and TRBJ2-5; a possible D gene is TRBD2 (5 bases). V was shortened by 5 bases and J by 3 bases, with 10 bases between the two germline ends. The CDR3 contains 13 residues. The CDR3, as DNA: TGTGCCAGCAGTCCCGGGGATAAAGAGACCCAGTACTTC. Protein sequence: CASSPGDKETQYF.

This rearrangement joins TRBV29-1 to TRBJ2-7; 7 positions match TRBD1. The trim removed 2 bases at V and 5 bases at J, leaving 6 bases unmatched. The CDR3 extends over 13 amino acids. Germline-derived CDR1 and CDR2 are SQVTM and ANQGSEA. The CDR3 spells CSVEFNRGDEQYF. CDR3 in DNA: TGCAGCGTTGAATTTAACAGGGGAGACGAGCAGTACTTC.

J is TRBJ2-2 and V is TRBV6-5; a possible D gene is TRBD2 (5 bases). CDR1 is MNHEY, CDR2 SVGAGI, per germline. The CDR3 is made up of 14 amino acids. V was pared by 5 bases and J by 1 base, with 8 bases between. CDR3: CASSPRGNTGELFF. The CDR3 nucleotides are TGTGCCAGCAGTCCCCGGGGGAACACCGGGGAGCTGTTTTTT.

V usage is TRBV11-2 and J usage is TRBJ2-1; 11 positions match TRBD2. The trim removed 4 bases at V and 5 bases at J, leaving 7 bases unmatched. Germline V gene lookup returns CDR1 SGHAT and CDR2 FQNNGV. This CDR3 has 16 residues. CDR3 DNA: TGTGCCAGCAGCTCCCTTAGCGGGAGGGCCGACAATGAGCAGTTCTTC. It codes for CASSSLSGRADNEQFF.

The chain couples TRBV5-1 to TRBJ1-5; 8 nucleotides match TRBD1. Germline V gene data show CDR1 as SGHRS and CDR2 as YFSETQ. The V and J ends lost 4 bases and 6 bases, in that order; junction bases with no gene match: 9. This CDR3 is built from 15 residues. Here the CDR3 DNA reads TGCGCCAGCAGCATCGGGACAGGTGAGAGTCAGCCCCAGCATTTT. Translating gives CASSIGTGESQPQHF. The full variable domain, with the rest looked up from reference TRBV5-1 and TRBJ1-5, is KAGVTQTPRYLIKTRGQQVTLSCSPISGHRSVSWYQQTPGQGLQFLFEYFSETQRNKGNFPGRFSGRQFSNSRSEMNVSTLELGDSALYLCASSIGTGESQPQHFGDGTRLSIL.

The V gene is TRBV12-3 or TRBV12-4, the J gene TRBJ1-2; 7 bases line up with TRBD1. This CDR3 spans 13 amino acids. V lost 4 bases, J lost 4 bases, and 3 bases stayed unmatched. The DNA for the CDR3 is TGTGCCAGCAGTTCACAGGGGTTCTATGGCTACACCTTC. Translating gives CASSSQGFYGYTF.

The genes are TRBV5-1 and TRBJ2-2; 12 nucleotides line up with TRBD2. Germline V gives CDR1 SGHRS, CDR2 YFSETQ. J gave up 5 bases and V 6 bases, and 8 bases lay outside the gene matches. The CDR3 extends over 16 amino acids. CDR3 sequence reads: CASTRLAGVETGELFF. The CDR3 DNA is TGCGCCAGCACCCGACTAGCGGGAGTTGAAACCGGGGAGCTGTTTTTT.

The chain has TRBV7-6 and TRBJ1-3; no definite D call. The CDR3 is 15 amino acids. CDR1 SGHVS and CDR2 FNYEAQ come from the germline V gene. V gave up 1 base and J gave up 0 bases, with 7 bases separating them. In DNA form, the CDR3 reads TGTGCCAGCAGCTTAGGGCACGACTCTGGAAACACCATATATTTT. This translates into CASSLGHDSGNTIYF.

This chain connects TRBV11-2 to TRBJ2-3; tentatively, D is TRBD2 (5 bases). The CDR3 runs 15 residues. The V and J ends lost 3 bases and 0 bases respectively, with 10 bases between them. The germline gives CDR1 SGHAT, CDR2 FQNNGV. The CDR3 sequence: CASSFLGGSTDTQYF. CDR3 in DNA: TGTGCCAGCAGCTTCCTCGGCGGGAGCACAGATACGCAGTATTTT. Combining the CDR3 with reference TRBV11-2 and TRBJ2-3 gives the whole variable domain EAGVAQSPRYKIIEKRQSVAFWCNPISGHATLYWYQQILGQGPKLLIQFQNNGVVDDSQLPKDRFSAERLKGVDSTLKIQPAKLEDSAVYLCASSFLGGSTDTQYFGPGTRLTVL.

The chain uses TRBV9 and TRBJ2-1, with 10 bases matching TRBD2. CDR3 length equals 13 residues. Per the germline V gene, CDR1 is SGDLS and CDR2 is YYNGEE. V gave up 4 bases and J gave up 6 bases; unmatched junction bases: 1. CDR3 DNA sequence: TGTGCCAGCAGCCGACTAGCGGGCAATGAGCAGTTCTTC. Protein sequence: CASSRLAGNEQFF.

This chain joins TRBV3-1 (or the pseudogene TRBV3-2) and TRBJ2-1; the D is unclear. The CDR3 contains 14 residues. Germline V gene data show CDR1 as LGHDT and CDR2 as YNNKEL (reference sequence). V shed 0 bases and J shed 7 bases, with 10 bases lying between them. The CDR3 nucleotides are TGTGCCAGCAGCCAAGATCTAGTCGGGAATGAGCAGTTCTTC. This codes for CASSQDLVGNEQFF.

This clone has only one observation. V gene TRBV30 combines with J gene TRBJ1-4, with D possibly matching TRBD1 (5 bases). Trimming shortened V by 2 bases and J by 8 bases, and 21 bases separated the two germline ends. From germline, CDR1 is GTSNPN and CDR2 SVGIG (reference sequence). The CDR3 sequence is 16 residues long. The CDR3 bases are TGTGCCTGGAGTTTCGGTCAGGGCAGTCACTGGGAAAAACTGTTTTTT. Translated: CAWSFGQGSHWEKLFF.